A single sample is the source of the 17 T cell receptor beta chains below, sequenced in a study of blood T cell repertoires in COVID-19. The method was immunoSEQ multiplex PCR; TCRdb's version includes in-frame clones alone and lacks a portion of them. Of hundreds of thousands of clones listed, about 79% are singletons. The material sequenced was peripheral blood. The receptors were sampled from a man at least 80 years old with acute or convalescent COVID-19.

The chain links TRBV5-1 to TRBJ1-1, with D unresolved. V shed 1 base and J shed 4 bases, with 17 bases lying between them. The CDR3 spans 16 residues. Germline values: CDR1 SGHRS, CDR2 YFSETQ. The CDR3 sequence: CASSLIAGGDFTEAFF. CDR3 bases: TGCGCCAGCAGCTTGATAGCGGGAGGAGACTTCACTGAAGCTTTCTTT.

This chain connects TRBV7-9 to TRBJ2-1; 10 bases are a match to TRBD2. Germline CDR1 reads SEHNR; CDR2 reads FQNEAQ (reference sequence). The CDR3 length is 12 residues. The V segment lost 5 bases and the J segment 10 bases; nucleotides outside the gene matches: 2. CDR3 in amino acids: CASSLGLAEQFF. The CDR3 DNA follows: TGTGCCAGCAGCCTGGGACTAGCGGAGCAGTTCTTC.

This clone was seen a handful of times. The V and J genes are TRBV7-2 and TRBJ1-5; 10 nucleotides line up with TRBD1. Losses at the gene ends were 1 base for V and 2 bases for J; bases not matched to a gene: 5. The CDR3 consists of 17 residues. Looked up from germline, CDR1 is SGHTA and CDR2 is FQGNSA. The CDR3 protein is CASSLGRTGGGNQPQHF. The CDR3, as DNA: TGTGCCAGCAGCTTAGGGAGGACAGGGGGTGGCAATCAGCCCCAGCATTTT.

The J gene is TRBJ1-4, the V gene TRBV7-9, with 7 bases identical to TRBD1. V lost 11 bases, J lost 2 bases, and 11 bases stayed unmatched. Per germline, CDR1 SEHNR and CDR2 FQNEAQ (reference sequence). There are 15 residues in the CDR3. In nucleotides, the CDR3 is TGTGCCGGTGGGCAGGGGGACGGGACTAATGAAAAACTGTTTTTT. Translating gives CAGGQGDGTNEKLFF.

The chain couples TRBV11-2 to TRBJ2-3; 8 bases map to TRBD2. Germline assignment: CDR1 SGHAT and CDR2 FQNNGV. The V gene end was trimmed by 4 bases and the J gene end by 2 bases; junction bases not matched to a gene: 14. This CDR3 is 18 amino acids long. In DNA, the CDR3 is TGTGCCAGCAGCTCCAATAGCGGGGCGAATCAAGTCACAGATACGCAGTATTTT. Its protein product is CASSSNSGANQVTDTQYF.

The DNA for the CDR3 is TGTGCCAGCAGCTCGTCGGGACAGGGGTCAGCCGGGGAGCTGTTTTTT. This gives the protein CASSSSGQGSAGELFF. The chain carries TRBV7-2 and TRBJ2-2; 10 nucleotides align to TRBD1. V trimming: 4 bases; J trimming: 6 bases; junction bases outside the gene matches: 8. The CDR3 loop spans 16 amino acids. CDR1 and CDR2 (germline): SGHTA, FQGNSA.

The chain recombines TRBV9 with TRBJ2-7; 12 nucleotides agree with TRBD2. This CDR3 has 16 residues. The germline CDR1 and CDR2 sequences are SGDLS and YYNGEE. With V trimmed by 7 bases and J by 3 bases, 11 bases remained unmatched. CDR3 residues: CASRRLAGENRYEQYF. In DNA form, the CDR3 reads TGTGCCAGCCGGCGACTAGCGGGAGAAAATCGCTACGAGCAGTACTTC.

The rearrangement links TRBV4-1 to TRBJ2-3; 13 bases match TRBD2. The CDR3 runs 16 residues. The germline gives CDR1 MGHRA, CDR2 YSYEKL. V lost 4 bases and J lost 2; bases outside the gene matches: 3. The DNA of the CDR3 is TGCGCCAGCAGCCCCGGGACTAGCGGGGTCACAGATACGCAGTATTTT. This encodes CASSPGTSGVTDTQYF.

The V and J genes are TRBV24-1 and TRBJ2-7; 7 bases match TRBD1. Germline V lookup: CDR1 KGHDR, CDR2 SFDVKD. CDR3 length: 15 residues. Trimming removed 5 bases from V and 2 bases from J; junction bases left unmatched: 8. Here the CDR3 DNA reads TGTGCCACCAGTGGGAACAGGGGTGTCGCCTACGAGCAGTACTTC. It encodes CATSGNRGVAYEQYF.

This chain links TRBV19 with TRBJ1-5, with 7 bases matching TRBD1. J lost 0 bases, V lost 2 bases, and 4 bases had no gene match. The CDR3 runs 16 residues. CDR1 and CDR2 from the germline V gene are LNHDA and SQIVND (reference sequence). CDR3 in DNA: TGTGCCAGTAGTATATTAGGGGACAGTAGCAATCAGCCCCAGCATTTT. This encodes CASSILGDSSNQPQHF.

V is TRBV7-2 and J is TRBJ2-7; a weak D match, TRBD1 (5 bases). The CDR3 runs to 14 residues. V lost 3 bases to trimming and J lost 4 bases, with 13 bases between them. The germline V gene encodes CDR1 SGHTA and CDR2 FQGNSA. CDR3 in DNA: TGTGCCAGCAGCTTTTCCTTAGACAGATACGAGCAGTACTTC. It codes for CASSFSLDRYEQYF.

J is TRBJ1-1 and V is TRBV25-1; D possibly corresponds to TRBD1 (5 bases). CDR1 and CDR2 (germline): MGHDK, SYGVNS. The CDR3 spans 16 residues. V lost 5 bases and J lost 2, with 18 bases in between. CDR3 amino acids: CASSPRAGGRNTEAFF. The CDR3 bases are TGTGCCAGCAGTCCCCGAGCGGGGGGAAGAAACACTGAAGCTTTCTTT.

The chain is built from TRBV11-2 and TRBJ2-1; 10 nucleotides align to TRBD2. There are 17 residues in the CDR3. Trimming removed 3 bases from V and 0 bases from J; junction bases left unmatched: 5. CDR1 is SGHAT, CDR2 FQNNGV, per germline. As DNA, the CDR3 is TGTGCCAGCAGCTTCTTAGCGGGGGGCGGCTCCTACAATGAGCAGTTCTTC. The encoded protein is CASSFLAGGGSYNEQFF.

This rearrangement joins TRBV5-5 to TRBJ1-1; 7 bases are a match to TRBD1. The CDR3 is 14 residues long. V dropped 6 bases and J dropped 3; count of bases not matched to a gene: 8. Per the germline V gene, CDR1 is SGHKS and CDR2 is YYEKEE (reference sequence). The CDR3 bases are TGTGCCAGCAACGGACAGGAGGCGTACACTGAAGCTTTCTTT. Its translation: CASNGQEAYTEAFF.

The chain joins TRBV5-1 to TRBJ1-2, with D possibly being TRBD1 (5 bases). The germline gives CDR1 SGHRS, CDR2 YFSETQ. The germline V and J ends were trimmed by 0 bases and 8 bases, with 17 bases remaining between them. CDR3 length equals 15 residues. The CDR3 region has the DNA TGCGCCAGCAGCTTGGGGTCGGACACAGGCAAGGGCTACACCTTC. Amino acid sequence: CASSLGSDTGKGYTF. Using reference TRBV5-1 and TRBJ1-2 for the parts outside the CDR3, the full variable domain is KAGVTQTPRYLIKTRGQQVTLSCSPISGHRSVSWYQQTPGQGLQFLFEYFSETQRNKGNFPGRFSGRQFSNSRSEMNVSTLELGDSALYLCASSLGSDTGKGYTFGSGTRLTVV.

CDR3 region: CASSSPSSGNTIYF. The DNA for the CDR3 is TGTGCCAGCAGCTCCCCATCCTCTGGAAACACCATATATTTT. This chain joins TRBV3-1 (or the pseudogene TRBV3-2) and TRBJ1-3; D is undetermined. V lost 5 bases and J 0 bases, leaving 8 bases between the germline ends. The CDR3 contains 14 residues. In germline, CDR1 is LGHDT, CDR2 YNNKEL (reference sequence).

The rearrangement links TRBV12-3 or TRBV12-4 to TRBJ1-2; D gene unclear. Trimming took off 1 base at V and 5 bases at J, with 8 bases between the two ends. This CDR3 spans 13 amino acids. CDR3 sequence: CASSLEAEYGYTF. DNA of the CDR3: TGTGCCAGCAGTTTAGAAGCGGAGTATGGCTACACCTTC.